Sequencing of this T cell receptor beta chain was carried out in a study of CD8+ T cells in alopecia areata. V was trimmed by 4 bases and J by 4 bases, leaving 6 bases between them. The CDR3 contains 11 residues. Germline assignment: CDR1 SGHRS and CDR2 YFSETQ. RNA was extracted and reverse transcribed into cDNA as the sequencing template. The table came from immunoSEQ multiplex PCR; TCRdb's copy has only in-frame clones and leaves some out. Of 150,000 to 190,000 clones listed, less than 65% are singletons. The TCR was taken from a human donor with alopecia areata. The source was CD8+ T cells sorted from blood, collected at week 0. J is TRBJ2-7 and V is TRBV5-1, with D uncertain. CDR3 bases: TGCGCCAGCAGCCCCTCTTACGAGCAGTACTTC. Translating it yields CASSPSYEQYF.